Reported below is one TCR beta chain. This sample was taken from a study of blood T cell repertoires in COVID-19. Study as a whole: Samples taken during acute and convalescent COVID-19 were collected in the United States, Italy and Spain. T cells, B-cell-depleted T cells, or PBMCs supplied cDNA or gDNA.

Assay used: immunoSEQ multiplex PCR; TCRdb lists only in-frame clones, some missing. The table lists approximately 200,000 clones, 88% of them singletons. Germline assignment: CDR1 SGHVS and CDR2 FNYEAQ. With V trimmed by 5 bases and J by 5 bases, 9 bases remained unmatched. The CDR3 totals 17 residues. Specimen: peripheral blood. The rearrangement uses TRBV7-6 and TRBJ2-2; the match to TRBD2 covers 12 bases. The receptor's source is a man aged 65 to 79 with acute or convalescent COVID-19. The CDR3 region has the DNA TGTGCCAGCAGCCGGGCTAGCGGGAGGGCCGGGACCGGGGAGCTGTTTTTT. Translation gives CASSRASGRAGTGELFF. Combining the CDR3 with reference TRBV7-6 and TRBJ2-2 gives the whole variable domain GAGVSQSPRYKVTKRGQDVALRCDPISGHVSLYWYRQALGQGPEFLTYFNYEAQQDKSGLPNDRFSAERPEGSISTLTIQRTEQRDSAMYRCASSRASGRAGTGELFFGEGSRLTVL.